Listed here are 14 T cell receptor beta chains from one sample, sequenced in a study of blood T cell repertoires in COVID-19. Profiled with immunoSEQ multiplex PCR; TCRdb holds only in-frame clones, not every one. The table shows 250,000 or so clones, with approximately 91% occurring only once. Material: peripheral blood. The origin of the receptors is an older woman with acute or convalescent COVID-19.

CDR3 protein: CASTNKGVIEQFF. The CDR3 coding sequence is TGTGCCAGTACCAATAAGGGGGTGATTGAGCAGTTCTTC. This rearrangement joins TRBV12-3 or TRBV12-4 to TRBJ2-1; D is perhaps TRBD1 (6 bases). This CDR3 comprises 13 residues. Trimming stripped 9 bases from V and 9 bases from J, with 18 bases between.

This chain joins TRBV28 and TRBJ2-7; 9 bases map to TRBD1. This CDR3 is built from 15 residues. The V gene's germline CDR1 is MDHEN and CDR2 SYDVKM. V was pared by 1 base and J by 4 bases, with 5 bases of the junction left unmatched. The CDR3 region has the DNA TGTGCCAGCAGTTTATCCGGGACAGGGAGATACGAGCAGTACTTC. Amino acid sequence: CASSLSGTGRYEQYF.

The genes are TRBV12-5 and TRBJ1-1; D is uncertain. The CDR3 runs to 13 residues. Between the trimmed V and J ends, which lost 5 bases and 4 bases, there was a span of 11 bases. CDR1 is LGHNT and CDR2 is FRNRAP in the germline V gene. The CDR3 sequence: CASGPHGRTEAFF. The DNA for the CDR3 is TGTGCTAGTGGTCCCCATGGGCGCACTGAAGCTTTCTTT.

The chain is built from TRBV24-1 and TRBJ2-1; maybe TRBD1 (6 bases). CDR1 is KGHDR, CDR2 SFDVKD, per germline. Between the trimmed V and J ends, which lost 0 bases and 4 bases, there was a span of 12 bases. The CDR3 covers 16 residues. The CDR3 bases are TGTGCCACCAGTGATTTGGGCAGGGGTTCGTACAATGAGCAGTTCTTC. Protein product: CATSDLGRGSYNEQFF.

V gene TRBV7-2 combines with J gene TRBJ2-1; TRBD2 matches 10 bases. Losses at the gene ends were 4 bases for V and 4 bases for J; bases not matched to a gene: 7. The CDR3 is 16 residues long. Germline V gene data show CDR1 as SGHTA and CDR2 as FQGNSA. The CDR3, as DNA: TGTGCCAGCAGCTCTAGCGGGAGCCTAGAATACAATGAGCAGTTCTTC. Translated, it gives CASSSSGSLEYNEQFF.

The chain is built from TRBV30 and TRBJ2-3; TRBD1 aligns across 9 bases. V was pared by 1 base and J by 3 bases, with 2 bases of the junction left unmatched. The CDR3 is 14 residues long. Germline V gene data show CDR1 as GTSNPN and CDR2 as SVGIG (reference sequence). The CDR3 is CAWSDRGLTDTQYF. CDR3 sequence (DNA): TGTGCCTGGAGTGACAGGGGGCTTACAGATACGCAGTATTTT. Full variable domain (outside the CDR3, taken from reference TRBV30 and TRBJ2-3): SQTIHQWPATLVQPVGSPLSLECTVEGTSNPNLYWYRQAAGRGLQLLFYSVGIGQISSEVPQNLSASRPQDRQFILSSKKLLLSDSGFYLCAWSDRGLTDTQYFGPGTRLTVL.

V gene TRBV6-5 combines with J gene TRBJ2-3; weak D call: TRBD2 (6 bases). Trimming left V 7 bases short and J 8 bases short, with 19 bases between. Germline CDR1 reads MNHEY; CDR2 reads SVGAGI. This CDR3 has 14 amino acids. This CDR3 reads CASKTGEESGTQYF. Written as DNA, the CDR3 is TGTGCCAGCAAAACGGGAGAAGAGTCGGGTACGCAGTATTTT.

The chain links TRBV13 to TRBJ2-1; 13 positions match TRBD2. In germline, CDR1 is PRHDT, CDR2 FYEKMQ (reference sequence). V shed 5 bases, J shed 6 bases, and the junction held 19 bases outside the gene matches. This CDR3 has 20 amino acids. In DNA form, the CDR3 reads TGTGCCAGCAGCGCTCGGACTAGCGGGGGCATAACGGCCATTTGCAATGAGCAGTTCTTC. It codes for CASSARTSGGITAICNEQFF.

The chain has TRBV6-4 and TRBJ1-5; D not certain. Germline values: CDR1 MRHNA, CDR2 SNTAGT. This CDR3 contains 13 residues. Trimming took off 4 bases at V and 3 bases at J, with 7 bases between the two ends. Here the CDR3 DNA reads TGTGCCAGCAGTGTTTCAATCAATCAGCCCCAGCATTTT. It yields the protein CASSVSINQPQHF.

The chain employs TRBV10-2 and TRBJ1-5; D not resolved. V lost 2 bases and J 4 bases, leaving 12 bases between the germline ends. Germline V gene lookup returns CDR1 WSHSY and CDR2 SAAADI. The CDR3 is 15 amino acids. The CDR3: CASSENRNVNQPQHF. The CDR3 DNA follows: TGCGCCAGCAGTGAGAACAGAAACGTTAATCAGCCCCAGCATTTT.

The rearrangement uses TRBV6-5 and TRBJ1-5; D may be TRBD1 (5 bases). This CDR3 has 14 residues. Germline V gene sequence: CDR1 MNHEY, CDR2 SVGAGI. Trimming pared 6 bases from V and 3 bases from J, leaving 12 bases between. CDR3 loop: CASRRGGLNQPQHF. CDR3 DNA: TGTGCCAGCAGGCGGGGCGGCCTCAATCAGCCCCAGCATTTT.

The rearrangement uses TRBV6-2 or TRBV6-3 and TRBJ2-7; TRBD1 matches 7 bases. CDR3 length: 14 amino acids. Germline CDR1 reads MNHEY; CDR2 reads SVGEGT. J was trimmed by 1 base and V by 4 bases; bases with no gene match: 4. CDR3 nucleotides: TGTGCCAGCAGTTCCGGGACAGCGTCCTACGAGCAGTACTTC. Translating it yields CASSSGTASYEQYF.

J is TRBJ1-1 and V is TRBV7-9; possibly TRBD1 for D (6 bases). Germline loops: CDR1 SEHNR, CDR2 FQNEAQ (reference sequence). The length of the CDR3 is 15 residues. V lost 5 bases and J 2 bases, leaving 15 bases between the germline ends. The CDR3 DNA follows: TGTGCCAGCAGCACCCGGCGAGGGGGTAACACTGAAGCTTTCTTT. This gives the protein CASSTRRGGNTEAFF.

This chain connects TRBV14 to TRBJ2-1; 11 bases line up with TRBD1. Losses at the gene ends were 4 bases for V and 8 bases for J; bases not matched to a gene: 1. This CDR3 has 13 residues. Germline V gene data show CDR1 as SGHDN and CDR2 as FVKESK. CDR3: CASSRDRGDEQFF. CDR3 DNA sequence: TGTGCCAGCAGCCGGGACAGGGGGGATGAGCAGTTCTTC.